This TCR beta chain was obtained from a study of regulatory dendritic cells for organ transplantation. At the level of the study: Monocytes received vitamin D3 on days 0 and 4, IL-10 on day 4. Study-wide results and limits: Memory CD8+ T cells were the most oligoclonal; naive cells were highly diverse.

In the case of this clone: The antigen is unknown.

CDR3 length equals 13 residues. With 6 bases clipped from V and 3 bases from J, the junction kept 2 bases outside the gene matches. Germline loops: CDR1 MNHEY, CDR2 SVGAGI. Here immunoSEQ multiplex PCR was the method, and the copy in TCRdb shows in-frame clones only, minus some. The sample comprises approximately 12,000 clones, 62% of which are singletons, and more than 0.95% rests with the top ten. Allogeneic regulatory or mature dendritic cells were co-cultured for 5 days with CFSE-labeled sorted T cells at 1:10. CD4+ or CD8+ T cells were sorted as naive CD45RA+ or memory CD45RO+. Sample: naive CD8+ T cells from blood cultured with dendritic cells. The subset denotes: CD45RA+ naive T cells. J is TRBJ2-7 and V is TRBV6-5, with TRBD1 identical over 10 bases. The clonotype was recovered from a human donor in good health. The CDR3 DNA reads as TGTGCCAGCAGGCGGACAGGGGGCTACGAGCAGTACTTC. It translates to CASRRTGGYEQYF.